This T cell receptor (beta chain) was documented in a study of PD-L1 blockade in urothelial cancer. The overall study: Patients began atezolizumab, 1,200 mg intravenously every 3 weeks, in the mid-2010s. Men with urothelial cancer arising in the bladder made up most of the roughly 29 patients. Median blood clonality was roughly 0.072, with 75,000 to 100,000 unique TCRs.

This clone appeared once. Its antigen remains unknown. Some clones are missing from TCRdb's copy, which holds only in-frame ones; the method was immunoSEQ multiplex PCR. The data contain fewer than 35,000 clones, about nine tenths of them seen just once; the ten biggest clones take up roughly 3.5%. The V gene's germline CDR1 is GTSNPN and CDR2 SVGIG (reference sequence). The CDR3 sequence is 13 residues long. Trimming stripped 2 bases from V and 1 base from J, with 8 bases between. Whole-study results and caveats: It was durable-benefit patients whose tumor-associated blood clones expanded more at 3 weeks.

This receptor was identified in a man between 45 and 60 years old with urothelial cancer. The rearrangement joins TRBV30 to TRBJ1-1; weak D call: TRBD1 (6 bases). Sequenced material: PBMCs, taken around atezolizumab (anti-PD-L1) treatment. Here the CDR3 DNA reads TGTGCCTGGAGTTTCAGGGGGAACACTGAAGCTTTCTTT. It specifies CAWSFRGNTEAFF.